This record concerns one T cell receptor (beta chain) sequence. Its matching antigen is unknown. The data stem from a study of blood T cells in healthy people across ages. Study results and caveats: Conclusively comparing naive with antigen-experienced cells was impossible with unsorted PBMCs.

Per-sample PBMC isolation yielded at least 6.5 million cells. Trimming left V 5 bases short and J 6 bases short, with 22 bases between. CDR1 and CDR2 (germline): MNHNS, SASEGT. The CDR3 runs to 17 residues. For the second PCR, which ran for roughly 6 to 12 cycles, a sample-barcoded 5' primer and a J-beta primer mix were used. Each cDNA molecule received a tag from a template-switch adaptor that had 12 random nucleotides. Every sample gave at least 2.5 million paired-end reads containing CDR3. TCRdb reprocessed the 5' RACE reads via MiXCR and lists one record per CDR3 protein. This sample yields a few hundred thousand distinct CDR3 sequences, of which roughly 29% are seen a single time; 15% to 20% belongs to the top ten.

This TCR was recovered from a woman between 70 and 85 years old in good health. The chain combines TRBV6-1 with TRBJ2-2; perhaps TRBD1 as D (6 bases). Source material: blood. Here the CDR3 reads CASSRKGQTWDAGELFF. As DNA, the CDR3 is TGTGCCAGCAGTCGCAAAGGACAGACCTGGGACGCCGGGGAGCTGTTTTTT.